Listed below are T cell receptor beta chains from one sample, sequenced in a study of blood T cells in healthy people across ages. TCRdb re-derived calls from the 5' RACE reads in MiXCR, one entry per CDR3 protein. Of 800,000 to 1,300,000 distinct CDR3 sequences listed, approximately 25% are singletons. Separately, the same data were catalogued under a study of T cells of mothers and their children.

Material: blood. These receptors came from a girl aged 2-10 years in good health. Both conserved end residues are part of each CDR3. A D gene is named only where the DNA matches it firmly. Expanded clones are given a class, and other clones once, few, many or no size at all.

j_call v_call d_call clone_size cdr3_aa cdr3_nt
TRBJ2-5 TRBV7-2 TRBD2 few CASSQRPGTSGVGGDQYF TGTGCCAGCAGCCAACGACCCGGGACTAGCGGGGTCGGTGGGGACCAGTACTTC
TRBJ2-7 TRBV20-1 NA few CSAIGAISGGYEQYF TGCAGTGCTATAGGAGCTATCTCCGGAGGGTACGAGCAGTACTTC
TRBJ2-3 TRBV7-2 TRBD2 NA CASSQGPAGGAYTQYF TGTGCCAGCAGCCAGGGCCCAGCGGGGGGGGCATATACGCAGTATTTT
TRBJ2-7 TRBV4-2 NA few CASSQARTGYEQYF TGTGCCAGCAGCCAAGCGAGAACGGGCTACGAGCAGTACTTC
TRBJ2-2 TRBV20-1 NA NA CRALGRVTGELFF TGCAGGGCGCTAGGACGAGTCACCGGGGAGCTGTTTTTT
TRBJ2-7 TRBV5-1 TRBD2 few CASSLPSGSEQYF TGCGCCAGCAGCTTGCCTAGCGGGAGCGAGCAGTACTTC
TRBJ2-1 TRBV19 NA NA CASSISLNEQFF TGTGCCAGTAGTATAAGCCTCAATGAGCAATTCTTC
TRBJ2-3 TRBV24-1 NA NA CATSPSVPTDTQYF TGTGCCACCAGTCCTTCTGTCCCTACAGATACGCAGTATTTT
TRBJ2-1 TRBV29-1 NA NA CSVTGRGRKSHEQFF TGCAGCGTTACCGGACGGGGTAGGAAATCGCATGAGCAGTTCTTC
TRBJ1-2 TRBV13 NA few CASIPRLARYTF TGTGCCAGCATCCCCCGGCTGGCGCGCTACACCTTC
TRBJ2-7 TRBV6-6 NA NA CASNNGGFPYEQYF TGTGCCAGCAACAACGGAGGCTTTCCCTACGAGCAGTACTTC
TRBJ2-1 TRBV10-3 TRBD2 NA CAISESPGLATSYNEQFF TGTGCCATCAGTGAGTCGCCGGGACTAGCGACATCCTACAATGAGCAGTTCTTC
TRBJ2-1 TRBV20-1 TRBD2 NA CSAPYPGLANYNEQFF TGCAGTGCCCCTTATCCGGGACTAGCGAACTACAATGAGCAGTTCTTC
TRBJ1-3 TRBV29-1 TRBD1 few CSAEGQGSSGNTIYF TGCAGCGCTGAGGGACAGGGGAGCTCTGGAAACACCATATATTTT
TRBJ1-2 TRBV4-1 TRBD1 few CASTTDQGDLYGYTF TGCGCCAGCACCACCGACCAGGGGGACCTCTATGGCTACACCTTC
TRBJ2-2 TRBV6-2/TRBV6-3 NA few CASSYSIRQVAGELFF TGTGCCAGCAGTTACTCGATTAGGCAGGTCGCCGGGGAGCTGTTTTTT
TRBJ2-1 TRBV27 NA NA CASSFGAGPLDNEQFF TGTGCCAGCAGTTTCGGGGCGGGCCCTCTTGACAATGAGCAGTTCTTC
TRBJ2-1 TRBV6-4 TRBD1 few CASSDNGQEDNEQFF TGTGCCAGCAGTGACAACGGACAGGAAGACAATGAGCAGTTCTTC
TRBJ2-7 TRBV4-1 NA NA CASSQVGIFPSEQYF TGCGCCAGCAGCCAAGTAGGCATCTTCCCCTCCGAGCAGTACTTC
TRBJ2-7 TRBV27 NA NA CASSLSWGQLYEQYF TGTGCCAGCAGTTTAAGCTGGGGACAATTGTACGAGCAGTACTTC
TRBJ2-7 TRBV27 NA NA CASTPLGTVGSYEQYF TGTGCCAGCACCCCCCTGGGCACAGTTGGTTCCTACGAGCAGTACTTC
TRBJ1-5 TRBV5-1 TRBD1 few CASSYRGIGNQPQHF TGCGCCAGCAGCTACAGGGGAATAGGCAATCAGCCCCAGCATTTT
TRBJ2-2 TRBV6-1 TRBD1 NA CASSPRDRYGELFF TGTGCCAGCAGTCCCCGGGACAGATACGGGGAGCTGTTTTTT
TRBJ1-2 TRBV21-1 NA few CASSPLGPGTGPYGYTF TGTGCCAGCAGCCCGCTGGGTCCCGGGACAGGGCCCTATGGCTACACCTTC
TRBJ2-1 TRBV24-1 TRBD2 NA CATSDFGAGGDNEQFF TGTGCCACCAGTGATTTTGGAGCGGGAGGGGACAATGAGCAGTTCTTC
TRBJ1-2 TRBV20-1 NA few CSARDVLSGNPNYGYTF TGCAGTGCTAGAGATGTGTTATCAGGGAACCCTAACTATGGCTACACCTTC
TRBJ1-1 TRBV11-2 NA few CASSLGQGLRSEAFF TGTGCCAGCAGCTTAGGTCAGGGCCTCAGATCTGAAGCTTTCTTT
TRBJ2-5 TRBV9 NA many CASSVMGAGEETQYF TGTGCCAGCAGCGTAATGGGGGCCGGTGAAGAGACCCAGTACTTC
TRBJ2-3 TRBV29-1 NA NA CSVEPVEADTQYF TGCAGCGTTGAACCCGTGGAGGCAGATACGCAGTATTTT
TRBJ2-1 TRBV29-1 TRBD2 NA CSVAGGRRETIYNEQFF TGCAGCGTCGCAGGTGGGAGGCGGGAGACCATTTACAATGAGCAGTTCTTC
TRBJ2-3 TRBV13 TRBD1 NA CASSPQGQVSTDTQYF TGTGCCAGCAGCCCGCAAGGACAGGTTAGCACAGATACGCAGTATTTT
TRBJ1-5 TRBV29-1 TRBD1 NA CSVAGGEGNQPQHF TGCAGCGTTGCAGGGGGTGAAGGCAATCAGCCCCAGCATTTT
TRBJ1-4 TRBV7-9 NA NA CASSYSPDEKLFF TGTGCCAGCAGCTACTCCCCGGATGAAAAACTGTTTTTT
TRBJ2-1 TRBV13 NA NA CASSLGAEVGQFF TGTGCCAGCAGCTTAGGCGCGGAGGTAGGGCAGTTCTTC
TRBJ1-2 TRBV13 NA NA CASSTNNYGYTF TGTGCCAGCAGCACGAACAACTATGGCTACACCTTC
TRBJ2-5 TRBV20-1 TRBD1 few CSARNLDRGRRETQYF TGCAGTGCTAGAAACCTGGACAGGGGGCGCCGGGAGACCCAGTACTTC
TRBJ1-1 TRBV28 NA few CASSRPGWDTEAFF TGTGCCAGCAGCCGCCCCGGATGGGACACTGAAGCTTTCTTT
TRBJ2-5 TRBV6-6 NA NA CASSLGRGASQETQYF TGTGCCAGCAGTTTAGGGAGAGGGGCCAGTCAAGAGACCCAGTACTTC
TRBJ2-1 TRBV28 NA few CAAQSRSYNEQFF TGTGCCGCGCAGTCTCGCTCCTACAATGAGCAGTTCTTC
TRBJ1-2 TRBV7-2 TRBD1 few CASSFWTGVVSNYGYTF TGTGCCAGCAGCTTCTGGACAGGGGTGGTATCTAACTATGGCTACACCTTC
TRBJ2-2 TRBV4-1 TRBD2 NA CASSLGLAGGPTGELFF TGCGCCAGCAGCCTTGGACTAGCGGGGGGGCCGACCGGGGAGCTGTTTTTT
TRBJ2-7 TRBV7-2 NA NA CANSFRHRYEQYF TGTGCCAACAGCTTCCGTCATCGCTACGAGCAGTACTTC
TRBJ2-1 TRBV19 NA NA CASSIQSYNEQFF TGTGCCAGTAGTATTCAGTCCTACAATGAGCAGTTCTTC
TRBJ1-4 TRBV4-1 NA few CASSQVGGTVEKLFF TGCGCCAGCAGCCAAGTGGGGGGAACTGTCGAAAAACTGTTTTTT
TRBJ1-4 TRBV5-1 NA NA CASSLAGGGAGEKLFF TGCGCCAGCAGCTTGGCCGGTGGGGGGGCCGGTGAAAAACTGTTTTTT